A selection of T cell receptor beta chains follows, all from one sample in a study of TIL therapy for anti-PD-1-resistant metastatic lung cancer. Clones were sequenced by immunoSEQ multiplex PCR, and TCRdb holds only the in-frame ones, with some missing. The sample carries 45,000 to 75,000 clones, around nine tenths recorded once. The sequences come from blood, collected at baseline. The receptors were sampled from a person between 30 and 79 years old with non-small cell lung cancer. Both conserved end residues are part of each CDR3. A D gene is named only where the DNA matches it firmly. The size field is filled for only some rows; it gives once, few, many or a size class.

CDR3aa: CASSYFTTGSGELFF
CDR3nt: TGTGCCAGCAGTTATTTTACGACAGGCAGCGGGGAGCTGTTTTTT
d_gene: -
j_gene: TRBJ2-2
v_gene: TRBV6-5
abundance: -

CDR3aa: CASSSDRYYNEQFF
CDR3nt: TGCGCCAGCAGCTCCGACAGGTACTACAATGAGCAGTTCTTC
d_gene: -
j_gene: TRBJ2-1
v_gene: TRBV5-1
abundance: -

CDR3aa: CASSQTGGAYEQYF
CDR3nt: TGCGCCAGCAGCCAGACAGGGGGAGCCTACGAGCAGTACTTC
d_gene: TRBD1
j_gene: TRBJ2-7
v_gene: TRBV4-1
abundance: -

CDR3aa: CASSPETMNNEQFF
CDR3nt: TGCGCCAGCAGCCCCGAGACTATGAACAATGAGCAGTTCTTC
d_gene: -
j_gene: TRBJ2-1
v_gene: TRBV5-1
abundance: -

CDR3aa: CASSLMGGTMSTEAFF
CDR3nt: TGTGCCAGCAGTTTAATGGGGGGTACAATGTCCACTGAAGCTTTCTTT
d_gene: -
j_gene: TRBJ1-1
v_gene: TRBV27
abundance: -

CDR3aa: CATSDYGADTQYF
CDR3nt: TGTGCCACCAGTGATTACGGGGCAGATACGCAGTATTTT
d_gene: -
j_gene: TRBJ2-3
v_gene: TRBV24-1
abundance: -

CDR3aa: CASSSGQGLYGYTF
CDR3nt: TGTGCCAGCAGTTCAGGACAGGGGCTGTATGGCTACACCTTC
d_gene: TRBD1
j_gene: TRBJ1-2
v_gene: TRBV28
abundance: -

CDR3aa: CASSEALLHEQFF
CDR3nt: TGTGCCAGCAGTGAAGCGCTTCTGCATGAGCAGTTCTTC
d_gene: -
j_gene: TRBJ2-1
v_gene: TRBV6-1
abundance: -

CDR3aa: CASSVATGGPPYGYTF
CDR3nt: TGTGCCAGCAGCGTAGCTACAGGAGGACCCCCCTATGGCTACACCTTC
d_gene: -
j_gene: TRBJ1-2
v_gene: TRBV9
abundance: -

CDR3aa: CSANGLGGYTF
CDR3nt: TGCAGTGCTAACGGGCTGGGTGGCTACACCTTC
d_gene: -
j_gene: TRBJ1-2
v_gene: TRBV20-1
abundance: -

CDR3aa: CAWSGMEGYGYTF
CDR3nt: TGTGCCTGGAGTGGCATGGAGGGCTATGGCTACACCTTC
d_gene: -
j_gene: TRBJ1-2
v_gene: TRBV30
abundance: -

CDR3aa: CASSEATDTQYF
CDR3nt: TGCGCCAGCAGTGAAGCTACAGATACGCAGTATTTT
d_gene: -
j_gene: TRBJ2-3
v_gene: TRBV10-1
abundance: -

CDR3aa: CASSQTGGDGDTQYF
CDR3nt: TGCGCCAGCAGCCAGACAGGGGGCGATGGAGATACGCAGTATTTT
d_gene: TRBD1
j_gene: TRBJ2-3
v_gene: TRBV5-1
abundance: -

CDR3aa: CASSPVGYYEQYF
CDR3nt: TGTGCCAGCAGTCCGGTGGGCTACTACGAGCAGTACTTC
d_gene: -
j_gene: TRBJ2-7
v_gene: TRBV6-2/TRBV6-3
abundance: once

CDR3aa: CASSYSPQYNTEAFF
CDR3nt: TGTGCCAGCAGTTACTCACCCCAATACAACACTGAAGCTTTCTTT
d_gene: -
j_gene: TRBJ1-1
v_gene: TRBV6-6
abundance: -

CDR3aa: CASSLDSGLEQYF
CDR3nt: TGCGCCAGCAGCTTGGATTCAGGGCTGGAGCAGTACTTC
d_gene: -
j_gene: TRBJ2-7
v_gene: TRBV5-1
abundance: once

CDR3aa: CASSPLGGGEKLFF
CDR3nt: TGTGCCAGCAGCCCTTTAGGCGGGGGAGAAAAACTGTTTTTT
d_gene: -
j_gene: TRBJ1-4
v_gene: TRBV7-7
abundance: few

CDR3aa: CASSLAVGSVSLNEQFF
CDR3nt: TGCGCCAGCAGCTTGGCCGTTGGGAGCGTCTCTCTCAATGAGCAGTTCTTC
d_gene: -
j_gene: TRBJ2-1
v_gene: TRBV5-1
abundance: -

CDR3aa: CASRGTSGFDNEQFF
CDR3nt: TGTGCCAGCAGAGGGACTAGCGGGTTCGACAATGAGCAGTTCTTC
d_gene: TRBD2
j_gene: TRBJ2-1
v_gene: TRBV27
abundance: -

CDR3aa: CASSLQRRTDTQYF
CDR3nt: TGTGCCAGCAGCTTACAGCGCCGCACAGATACGCAGTATTTT
d_gene: -
j_gene: TRBJ2-3
v_gene: TRBV11-1
abundance: -

CDR3aa: CASHHLGEGHHEQYF
CDR3nt: TGTGCCAGCCACCATCTAGGGGAAGGGCACCACGAGCAGTACTTC
d_gene: -
j_gene: TRBJ2-7
v_gene: TRBV2
abundance: -

CDR3aa: CASSLAGGGKDTQYF
CDR3nt: TGTGCCAGCAGCCTAGCGGGGGGAGGTAAAGATACGCAGTATTTT
d_gene: TRBD2
j_gene: TRBJ2-3
v_gene: TRBV6-5
abundance: -

CDR3aa: CASSFKREGRYEQYF
CDR3nt: TGTGCCAGCAGTTTCAAGCGGGAGGGCAGGTACGAGCAGTACTTC
d_gene: TRBD2
j_gene: TRBJ2-7
v_gene: TRBV7-8
abundance: -

CDR3aa: CASRLTGNTEAFF
CDR3nt: TGTGCCAGCAGGCTTACAGGGAACACTGAAGCTTTCTTT
d_gene: -
j_gene: TRBJ1-1
v_gene: TRBV14
abundance: -

CDR3aa: CASSPRGAGGNQPQHF
CDR3nt: TGTGCCAGCAGTCCACGGGGGGCAGGGGGAAATCAGCCCCAGCATTTT
d_gene: TRBD1
j_gene: TRBJ1-5
v_gene: TRBV6-6
abundance: -

CDR3aa: CASSWDGEQFF
CDR3nt: TGCGCCAGCAGCTGGGACGGTGAGCAGTTCTTC
d_gene: -
j_gene: TRBJ2-1
v_gene: TRBV5-1
abundance: -

CDR3aa: CASSPPGGEKLFF
CDR3nt: TGTGCCAGCTCACCACCCGGCGGGGAAAAACTGTTTTTT
d_gene: -
j_gene: TRBJ1-4
v_gene: TRBV18
abundance: -

CDR3aa: CASSSIAGGPTGELFF
CDR3nt: TGTGCCAGCAGCTCCATAGCGGGGGGGCCGACCGGGGAGCTGTTTTTT
d_gene: TRBD2
j_gene: TRBJ2-2
v_gene: TRBV7-3
abundance: -

CDR3aa: CASSLDPDRDGSYF
CDR3nt: TGCGCCAGCAGCTTGGATCCCGACAGGGATGGGAGTTACTTC
d_gene: TRBD1
j_gene: TRBJ2-4
v_gene: TRBV5-1
abundance: -

CDR3aa: CASQTGGASGELFF
CDR3nt: TGTGCCAGCCAGACGGGGGGGGCGTCCGGGGAGCTGTTTTTT
d_gene: TRBD2
j_gene: TRBJ2-2
v_gene: TRBV19
abundance: -

CDR3aa: CASSERQGAQPQHF
CDR3nt: TGTGCCAGCAGTGAAAGACAGGGAGCTCAGCCCCAGCATTTT
d_gene: TRBD1
j_gene: TRBJ1-5
v_gene: TRBV2
abundance: few

CDR3aa: CASSSWTDMNTEAFF
CDR3nt: TGTGCCAGCAGCTCTTGGACAGACATGAACACTGAAGCTTTCTTT
d_gene: -
j_gene: TRBJ1-1
v_gene: TRBV7-6
abundance: -

CDR3aa: CASRVLAGSYEQYF
CDR3nt: TGTGCCAGCAGAGTCCTAGCGGGGAGCTACGAGCAGTACTTC
d_gene: TRBD2
j_gene: TRBJ2-7
v_gene: TRBV2
abundance: -

CDR3aa: CASSKRPKGTEAFF
CDR3nt: TGTGCCAGCAGCAAGCGGCCAAAAGGGACTGAAGCTTTCTTT
d_gene: -
j_gene: TRBJ1-1
v_gene: TRBV21-1
abundance: few

CDR3aa: CASDMGRANSEAFF
CDR3nt: TGTGCCAGTGACATGGGACGGGCTAACTCTGAAGCTTTCTTT
d_gene: -
j_gene: TRBJ1-1
v_gene: TRBV7-9
abundance: -

CDR3aa: CASSIRGRIDTQYF
CDR3nt: TGTGCCAGTAGTATAAGGGGCCGCATAGATACGCAGTATTTT
d_gene: -
j_gene: TRBJ2-3
v_gene: TRBV19
abundance: -

CDR3aa: CASSVRVPSYEQYF
CDR3nt: TGCGCCAGCAGTGTGCGGGTACCCTCCTACGAGCAGTACTTC
d_gene: -
j_gene: TRBJ2-7
v_gene: TRBV10-2
abundance: -

CDR3aa: CASSFGTGGTYNEQFF
CDR3nt: TGTGCCAGCAGCTTTGGGACTGGCGGAACCTACAATGAGCAGTTCTTC
d_gene: -
j_gene: TRBJ2-1
v_gene: TRBV5-4
abundance: -

CDR3aa: CAWTRTGDGYEQYF
CDR3nt: TGTGCCTGGACCCGTACTGGCGACGGCTACGAGCAGTACTTC
d_gene: -
j_gene: TRBJ2-7
v_gene: TRBV30
abundance: -

CDR3aa: CASSLDGYGYTF
CDR3nt: TGTGCCAGCAGCTTAGACGGCTATGGCTACACCTTT
d_gene: -
j_gene: TRBJ1-2
v_gene: TRBV7-2
abundance: -

CDR3aa: CASSRQGGFEKLFF
CDR3nt: TGTGCCAGCAGTCGACAGGGAGGTTTTGAAAAACTGTTTTTT
d_gene: TRBD1
j_gene: TRBJ1-4
v_gene: TRBV5-5
abundance: once

CDR3aa: CASSIAGTGQETQYF
CDR3nt: TGTGCCAGTAGTATAGCCGGGACAGGGCAAGAGACCCAGTACTTC
d_gene: TRBD1
j_gene: TRBJ2-5
v_gene: TRBV19
abundance: -